The 27 T cell receptor beta chains given below trace back to one sample, sequenced in a study of cytotoxic CD8 clonotypes in ibrutinib-treated CLL. TCRdb's table, derived via immunoSEQ multiplex PCR, lists solely in-frame clones and lacks some. The sample yields roughly 170,000 clones, about four fifths seen once. Sequencing used PBMCs, obtained after 24 months of ibrutinib treatment. The origin of the receptors is a human donor with chronic lymphocytic leukemia.

This clone was found a few times. The chain uses TRBV27 and TRBJ2-1; D may correspond to TRBD1 or TRBD2 (5 bases each). CDR1 and CDR2 (germline): MNHEY, SMNVEV (reference sequence). CDR3 length: 16 amino acids. V lost 5 bases and J lost 0, with 14 bases in between. CDR3 sequence: CASSGGHPSSYNEQFF. The CDR3 DNA reads TGTGCCAGCAGTGGGGGTCACCCTAGCTCCTACAATGAGCAGTTCTTC.

V gene TRBV30 combines with J gene TRBJ1-5; D gene uncertain. This CDR3 has 13 amino acids. Germline V CDR1 and CDR2: GTSNPN, SVGIG (reference sequence). Trimming pared 7 bases from V and 0 bases from J, leaving 10 bases between. This chain's CDR3 is CASSGNSNQPQHF. The CDR3 DNA sequence: TGTGCCTCGTCGGGGAATAGCAATCAGCCCCAGCATTTT.

The count of this clone is one. A read error may account for a junction end that differs from germline. The chain couples TRBV7-7 to TRBJ1-4; 7 nucleotides match TRBD1. The CDR3 totals 17 residues. Looked up from germline, CDR1 is SSHAT and CDR2 is FNYEAQ (reference sequence). The CDR3 DNA is TGTGCTAGCAGCGAAGCCCTCCCGGGACAGCCTAATGAAAAACTGTTTTTT. Its protein product is CASSEALPGQPNEKLFF. Combining the CDR3 with reference TRBV7-7 and TRBJ1-4 gives the whole variable domain GAGVSQSPRYKVTKRGQDVTLRCDPISSHATLYWYQQALGQGPEFLTYFNYEAQPDKSGLPSDRFSAERPEGSISTLTIQRTEQRDSAMYRCASSEALPGQPNEKLFFGSGTQLSVL.

The rearrangement joins TRBV6-6 to TRBJ1-1; no reliable D call. The V gene lost 10 bases and the J gene lost 1 base, with 13 bases spanning the gap. The CDR3 is 13 residues long. Germline V CDR1 and CDR2: MNHNY, SVGAGI (reference sequence). CDR3: CATNLKGNTEAFF. CDR3 DNA: TGTGCCACCAACCTCAAGGGGAACACTGAAGCTTTCTTT.

The chain couples TRBV30 to TRBJ1-1; no clear D. There are 11 residues in the CDR3. The germline V and J ends were trimmed by 3 bases and 8 bases, with 10 bases remaining between them. CDR1 GTSNPN and CDR2 SVGIG come from the germline V gene (reference sequence). The CDR3 is CAWRVSPEAFF. The CDR3 DNA reads TGTGCCTGGAGGGTCAGTCCCGAAGCTTTCTTT.

The CDR3: CASRGGLAGTYEQYF. The CDR3 DNA reads as TGTGCCAGCAGGGGGGGACTAGCGGGAACCTACGAGCAGTACTTC. The V gene is TRBV2, the J gene TRBJ2-7; 13 bases are a match to TRBD2. The CDR3 consists of 15 residues. Germline CDR1 and CDR2: SNHLY and FYNNEI. V was clipped by 6 bases and J by 2 bases; unmatched bases: 4.

This clone is a singleton in its sample. This sequence joins TRBV5-1 and TRBJ1-1; 7 bases line up with TRBD1. The CDR3 extends over 14 amino acids. Germline CDR1 is SGHRS and CDR2 is YFSETQ. Unmatched junction bases numbered 5, after V lost 3 bases and J lost 3 bases. CDR3 coding DNA: TGCGCCAGCAGCTCAGGGGGTCAGGACACTGAAGCTTTCTTT. Protein: CASSSGGQDTEAFF.

The genes are TRBV30 and TRBJ1-5, with D maybe TRBD1 (6 bases). The CDR3 totals 15 residues. Germline CDR1 and CDR2: GTSNPN and SVGIG (reference sequence). V lost 2 bases and J 6 bases, leaving 17 bases between the germline ends. The CDR3 loop reads CAWSQETGGGQPQHF. In DNA, the CDR3 is TGTGCCTGGAGTCAAGAGACAGGAGGAGGTCAGCCCCAGCATTTT.

The rearrangement joins TRBV11-2 to TRBJ2-3, with D tentatively TRBD2 (6 bases). Germline-derived CDR1 and CDR2 are SGHAT and FQNNGV. This CDR3 region has 16 residues. Trimming removed 6 bases at V and 0 bases at J, with 16 bases between. This CDR3 is CASSTTRGGSTDTQYF. The CDR3 DNA sequence: TGTGCCAGCAGTACTACAAGAGGAGGGAGCACAGATACGCAGTATTTT.

CDR3 in amino acids: CASSHEGLANTEAFF. The CDR3 DNA sequence: TGTGCCAGCAGCCACGAGGGGCTAGCGAACACTGAAGCTTTCTTT. The rearrangement uses TRBV6-5 and TRBJ1-1, with TRBD1 as a possible D gene (5 bases). Germline CDR1 is MNHEY and CDR2 is SVGAGI. V lost 6 bases, J lost 1 base, and 15 bases lay in between. CDR3 size: 15 residues.

The chain couples TRBV9 to TRBJ1-3, with D possibly TRBD1 on 6 matching bases. CDR1 and CDR2 from the germline V gene are SGDLS and YYNGEE. The CDR3 runs to 15 residues. V lost 4 bases, J lost 4 bases, and 15 bases lay in between. CDR3 DNA: TGTGCCAGCAGCTCCGGACAGTTAGTCGGAAACACCATATATTTT. Protein sequence: CASSSGQLVGNTIYF.

The chain is built from TRBV5-8 and TRBJ2-7; D remains ambiguous. The CDR3 runs 12 residues. CDR1 is SGHTS and CDR2 is YDEGEE in the germline V gene. The V end was cut by 4 bases, the J end by 3 bases, with 8 bases between. The CDR3 nucleotides are TGTGCCAGCAGCCCCGGACGCTACGAGCAGTACTTC. Translating it yields CASSPGRYEQYF. The entire variable domain, with the rest obtained from reference TRBV5-8 and TRBJ2-7, is as follows: EAGVTQSPTHLIKTRGQQATLRCSPISGHTSVYWYQQALGLGLQFLLWYDEGEERNRGNFPPRFSGRQFPNYSSELNVNALELEDSALYLCASSPGRYEQYFGPGTRLTVT.

This chain uses TRBV13 with TRBJ2-3; 7 positions agree with TRBD2. The junction had 7 bases not matched to a gene; V was cut back by 5 bases and J by 2 bases. Germline-derived CDR1 and CDR2 are PRHDT and FYEKMQ (reference sequence). The CDR3 runs 15 residues. The CDR3, as DNA: TGTGCCAGCAGCCCAGCGGGGAGGATCACAGATACGCAGTATTTT. It is translated as CASSPAGRITDTQYF.

The chain joins TRBV7-6 to TRBJ2-1; no clear D gene. This CDR3 has 16 residues. Germline V gene sequence: CDR1 SGHVS, CDR2 FNYEAQ. Trimming took off 5 bases at V and 3 bases at J, with 17 bases between the two ends. CDR3 coding DNA: TGTGCCAGCAGCCCCCAACCCCAAACGGGCTACAATGAGCAGTTCTTC. The encoded protein is CASSPQPQTGYNEQFF.

The chain carries TRBV6-1 and TRBJ2-7, with TRBD1 identical over 7 bases. Germline V CDR1 and CDR2: MNHNS, SASEGT. V dropped 2 bases and J dropped 2; count of bases not matched to a gene: 6. The CDR3 has 15 amino acids. CDR3 amino acids: CASSEQGQRTYEQYF. CDR3 coding DNA: TGTGCCAGCAGTGAACAGGGACAGCGGACCTACGAGCAGTACTTC.

The chain combines TRBV2 with TRBJ1-2; 10 positions agree with TRBD1. This CDR3 has 15 residues. In germline, CDR1 is SNHLY, CDR2 FYNNEI. Unmatched junction bases numbered 4, after V lost 2 bases and J lost 4 bases. CDR3 DNA sequence: TGTGCCAGCAGTGAAATGGGACAGGGGCCCTATGGCTACACCTTC. This sequence encodes CASSEMGQGPYGYTF. Filled out from reference TRBV2 and TRBJ1-2, the complete variable domain reads EPEVTQTPSHQVTQMGQEVILRCVPISNHLYFYWYRQILGQKVEFLVSFYNNEISEKSEIFDDQFSVERPDGSNFTLKIRSTKLEDSAMYFCASSEMGQGPYGYTFGSGTRLTVV.

The V and J genes are TRBV28 and TRBJ1-1; perhaps TRBD1 as D (5 bases). Trimming took off 6 bases at V and 5 bases at J, with 19 bases between the two ends. Germline CDR1 reads MDHEN; CDR2 reads SYDVKM. There are 15 residues in the CDR3. This CDR3 is CASRSSGGGETEAFF. DNA of the CDR3: TGTGCCAGCAGATCTTCTGGGGGGGGTGAAACTGAAGCTTTCTTT.

The gene calls are TRBV10-2 and TRBJ1-1; 7 bases match TRBD1. With 8 bases clipped from V and 0 bases from J, the junction kept 6 bases outside the gene matches. The CDR3 is 14 residues long. Germline loops: CDR1 WSHSY, CDR2 SAAADI. The chain's CDR3 is CASGGQTLNTEAFF. Here the CDR3 DNA reads TGCGCCAGCGGGGGACAGACCTTGAACACTGAAGCTTTCTTT.

This clone was observed a handful of times. In nucleotides, the CDR3 is TGTGCCAGCAGCCAAGTAGGCCTCAATGAGCAGTTCTTC. As protein: CASSQVGLNEQFF. The rearrangement joins TRBV14 to TRBJ2-1; D is ambiguous. Germline V gene data show CDR1 as SGHDN and CDR2 as FVKESK. The length of the CDR3 is 13 residues. Trimming cost V 1 base and J 6 bases, with 7 bases left between them.

To note about this clone: The junction and the germline gene differ at one end; a read error may be behind it. The rearrangement joins TRBV7-7 to TRBJ2-5; TRBD1 or TRBD2 may be the D gene (5 bases each). Germline-derived CDR1 and CDR2 are SSHAT and FNYEAQ (reference sequence). The CDR3 has 14 amino acids. As DNA, the CDR3 is TGTGCTAGCAGCTTAAGTGGGGGAAGGGAGACCCAGTACTTC. Translating it yields CASSLSGGRETQYF.

Of note for this clone: The same CDR3 also results from other DNA sequences found in this sample. The V and J genes are TRBV11-3 and TRBJ2-2, with TRBD2 identical over 7 bases. CDR1 is SGHNT and CDR2 is YENEEA in the germline V gene. The CDR3 covers 15 residues. V dropped 5 bases and J dropped 0; count of bases not matched to a gene: 3. The CDR3, as DNA: TGTGCCAGCAGCCTGGGGGGGACGAACACCGGGGAGCTGTTTTTT. This encodes CASSLGGTNTGELFF.

This rearrangement joins TRBV28 to TRBJ2-3; D gene uncertain. Trimming removed 5 bases from V and 3 bases from J, with 0 bases in between. The CDR3 has 10 residues. Germline V gene sequence: CDR1 MDHEN, CDR2 SYDVKM. In DNA, the CDR3 is TGTGCCAGCAGTACAGATACGCAGTATTTT. Amino acids: CASSTDTQYF.

V gene TRBV29-1 combines with J gene TRBJ1-4; D unresolved. This CDR3 has 14 residues. CDR1 and CDR2 (germline): SQVTM, ANQGSEA. V was cut by 5 bases and J by 0 bases, with 10 bases left in between. CDR3 protein: CSVLPQSTNEKLFF. The CDR3 DNA follows: TGCAGCGTTTTGCCACAGTCAACTAATGAAAAACTGTTTTTT.

This clone was counted only a few times. CDR3 amino acids: CASSHSLPPRAGGETQYF. In nucleotides, the CDR3 is TGTGCCAGCAGCCATAGTCTTCCCCCCCGGGCAGGGGGAGAGACCCAGTACTTC. The rearrangement uses TRBV5-6 and TRBJ2-5, with 7 bases lining up with TRBD1. The CDR3 sequence is 18 residues long. V gave up 4 bases and J gave up 4 bases; unmatched junction bases: 19. From germline, CDR1 is SGHDT and CDR2 YYEEEE.

The gene calls are TRBV28 and TRBJ2-3; 15 bases line up with TRBD2. V trimming: 6 bases; J trimming: 3 bases; junction bases outside the gene matches: 4. Germline-derived CDR1 and CDR2 are MDHEN and SYDVKM. CDR3 length equals 16 residues. In nucleotides, the CDR3 is TGTGCCAGCAGCCCTGGACTAGCGGGAGGGACAGATACGCAGTATTTT. Translation gives CASSPGLAGGTDTQYF.

The V call is TRBV7-2, the J call TRBJ2-2; D is possibly TRBD2 (7 bases). The V gene's germline CDR1 is SGHTA and CDR2 FQGNSA. Trimming shortened V by 1 base and J by 4 bases, and 16 bases separated the two germline ends. The CDR3 has 17 amino acids. CDR3 sequence reads: CASSLVSGGTGTGELFF. The CDR3 bases are TGTGCCAGCAGCTTAGTGTCGGGGGGCACTGGCACCGGGGAGCTGTTTTTT. The full variable domain, its missing parts supplied by reference TRBV7-2 and TRBJ2-2, is GAGVSQSPSNKVTEKGKDVELRCDPISGHTALYWYRQSLGQGLEFLIYFQGNSAPDKSGLPSDRFSAERTGGSVSTLTIQRTQQEDSAVYLCASSLVSGGTGTGELFFGEGSRLTVL.

V is TRBV7-9 and J is TRBJ2-2, with D tentatively TRBD2 (6 bases). Germline-derived CDR1 and CDR2 are SEHNR and FQNEAQ (reference sequence). This CDR3 has 15 residues. V was trimmed by 6 bases and J by 5 bases, leaving 16 bases between them. The DNA for the CDR3 is TGTGCCAGCAGTTCGGACGGGAGACGGACCGGGGAGCTGTTTTTT. Residues: CASSSDGRRTGELFF.